The source of this T cell receptor beta chain is a study of cytomegalovirus exposure and HLA in healthy donors. Healthy people donating bone marrow made up the donors. This clone has a handful of counts. The antigen is not known. Other nucleotide sequences from this sample produce the same CDR3. Study-level results: Association with HLA alleles at 0.05 false discovery rate was found for 16,951 TCR beta sequences in a later analysis.

A multiplex PCR was run with 60 Vbeta primers and 13 Jbeta primers. The method was immunoSEQ multiplex PCR; TCRdb's version includes in-frame clones alone and lacks a portion of them. The sample consists of roughly 110,000 clones, 82% of them appearing once. Sequenced sample: PBMCs. The sequence was collected from a man aged 45 to 65 in good health and CMV-seronegative.

DNA for the CDR3: TGTGCCAGCAGCTTGTCGAGGGTTTCGTCGTCCGAGACCCAGTACTTC. Translation gives CASSLSRVSSSETQYF. This chain connects TRBV5-4 to TRBJ2-5; D may be TRBD2 (5 bases). V gave up 1 base and J gave up 5 bases, with 18 bases separating them. In germline, CDR1 is SGHNT, CDR2 YYREEE (reference sequence). The CDR3 spans 16 residues.